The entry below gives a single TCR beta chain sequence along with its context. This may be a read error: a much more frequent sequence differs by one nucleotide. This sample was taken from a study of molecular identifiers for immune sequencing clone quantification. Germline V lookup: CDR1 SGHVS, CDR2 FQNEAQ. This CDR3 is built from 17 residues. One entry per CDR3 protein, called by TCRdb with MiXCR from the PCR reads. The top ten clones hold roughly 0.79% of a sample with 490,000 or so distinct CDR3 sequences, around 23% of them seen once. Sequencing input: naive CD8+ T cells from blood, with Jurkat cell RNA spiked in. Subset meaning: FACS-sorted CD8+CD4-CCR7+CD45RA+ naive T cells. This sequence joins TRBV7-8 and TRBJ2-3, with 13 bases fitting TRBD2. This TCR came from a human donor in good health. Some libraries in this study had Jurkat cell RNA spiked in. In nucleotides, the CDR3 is TGTGCCAGCAGCGAGCGGACTAGCGGGGGTAGCACAGATATGCAGTATTTT. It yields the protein CASSERTSGGSTDMQYF.